These 7 T cell receptor beta chains originate from one sample sequenced in a study of cytomegalovirus exposure and HLA in healthy donors. PCR primers comprised 60 Vbeta and 13 Jbeta primers. Produced via immunoSEQ multiplex PCR; TCRdb's table is partial and in-frame only. The sample holds 150,000 to 200,000 clones, 80% seen once. The sequencing sample was made of PBMCs. The source is a woman in her 40s in good health and CMV-seronegative.

This chain uses TRBV10-1 with TRBJ1-1, with D possibly being TRBD1 (6 bases). CDR3 length equals 13 residues. The V end lost 6 bases, the J end lost 1 base, and 9 bases lay between the germline ends. CDR1 and CDR2 (germline): WNHNN, SYGVQD (reference sequence). The CDR3 reads CASRKTGNTEAFF. In DNA, the CDR3 is TGCGCCAGCAGGAAGACAGGGAACACTGAAGCTTTCTTT.

The chain is built from TRBV4-2 and TRBJ1-1; D gene ambiguous. The V end was cut by 3 bases, the J end by 4 bases, with 12 bases between. Per the germline V gene, CDR1 is LGHNA and CDR2 is YNFKEQ. This CDR3 has 14 amino acids. CDR3 sequence (DNA): TGTGCCAGCAGCCACGAGGTCCGGGGCACTGAAGCTTTCTTT. As protein: CASSHEVRGTEAFF.

About this clone itself: One end of the junction fails to match germline, which may point to a read error. V is TRBV4-1 and J is TRBJ2-6; possibly TRBD1 for D (6 bases). From germline, CDR1 is MGHRA and CDR2 YSYEKL. CDR3 length equals 18 residues. The chain's CDR3 is CASSQIMQGLAGANGLTF. The CDR3 DNA is TGCGCCAGCAGCCAAATAATGCAGGGGCTGGCTGGGGCCAACGGCCTGACTTTC.

This clone was observed a few times. The V and J genes are TRBV7-6 and TRBJ2-1; TRBD2 matches at 14 bases. Unmatched junction bases numbered 8, after V lost 3 bases and J lost 7 bases. The CDR3 sequence is 17 residues long. CDR1 SGHVS and CDR2 FNYEAQ come from the germline V gene. CDR3 protein: CASSLTSGRVLLNEQFF. The CDR3, as DNA: TGTGCCAGCAGCTTGACTAGCGGGAGGGTTTTGTTGAATGAGCAGTTCTTC.

In this sample, this clone turned up once. The chain links TRBV7-6 to TRBJ2-2; the match to TRBD2 covers 9 bases. J gave up 3 bases and V 4 bases, and 9 bases lay outside the gene matches. Germline V gene sequence: CDR1 SGHVS, CDR2 FNYEAQ. CDR3 size: 17 residues. This CDR3 reads CASSYVVAGDYTGELFF. The CDR3 region has the DNA TGTGCCAGCAGCTACGTAGTAGCGGGAGATTACACCGGGGAGCTGTTTTTT.

The table lists this clone with a few counts. The gene calls are TRBV6-1 and TRBJ2-7; possible D gene TRBD1, 5 bases. The V and J ends lost 1 base and 1 base respectively, with 11 bases between them. The CDR3 contains 15 residues. Germline V gene data show CDR1 as MNHNS and CDR2 as SASEGT. CDR3 residues: CASSEEVGESYEQYF. In nucleotides, the CDR3 is TGTGCCAGCAGTGAAGAAGTAGGGGAATCCTACGAGCAGTACTTC.

In this sample, this clone turned up once. The chain uses TRBV4-2 and TRBJ2-5; TRBD1 matches at 10 bases. V was pared by 3 bases and J by 5 bases, with 9 bases of the junction left unmatched. In germline, CDR1 is LGHNA, CDR2 YNFKEQ. This CDR3 is 16 amino acids long. The CDR3, as DNA: TGTGCCAGCAGCCAGACCGGGACAGGGGACGGGGAGACCCAGTACTTC. It codes for CASSQTGTGDGETQYF.